What follows are 11 T cell receptor beta chains derived from one specimen sequenced in a study of T cells in Graves' hyperthyroidism and ophthalmopathy. Amplified TCR beta CDR3 regions came from RNA transcripts. First-round RT-PCR of the TCR CDR3 relied on the HTBI primer set. Using its own MiXCR run on the multiplex PCR reads, TCRdb lists one record per CDR3 protein. The data contain some 490,000 distinct CDR3 sequences, about 20% of them singletons. Source material: blood. The receptors here all came from a woman in her seventies with Graves' ophthalmopathy.

This clonotype has ten or more counts. The rearrangement links TRBV11-2 to TRBJ2-5; maybe TRBD2 (6 bases). The CDR3 is 13 amino acids. Trimming stripped 7 bases from V and 5 bases from J, with 14 bases between. Per the germline V gene, CDR1 is SGHAT and CDR2 is FQNNGV. The CDR3 DNA reads TGTGCCAGCACCGGCAGCGGGTACGAGACCCAGTACTTC. Translating gives CASTGSGYETQYF.

V is TRBV11-2 and J is TRBJ1-2, with TRBD1 matching over 8 bases. The germline V gene encodes CDR1 SGHAT and CDR2 FQNNGV. The length of the CDR3 is 15 residues. The V and J ends lost 5 bases and 8 bases, in that order; junction bases with no gene match: 13. CDR3 nucleotide sequence: TGTGCCAGCAGCCCAGGACAGGGAGGGGTTCGCGGCTACACCTTC. This encodes CASSPGQGGVRGYTF.

As regards this clonotype: This may be a read error: a much more frequent sequence differs by one nucleotide. This chain joins TRBV28 and TRBJ1-5, with TRBD1 matching over 7 bases. Germline CDR1 MDHEN, CDR2 SYDVKM. The CDR3 runs 15 residues. The CDR3 loop reads CASRETGISNQPKHF. CDR3 bases: TGTGCCAGCAGGGAGACAGGGATTAGCAATCAGCCCAAGCATTTT.

This clonotype was detected a few times. The chain employs TRBV3-1 and TRBJ2-3, with D unclear. The V gene's germline CDR1 is LGHDT and CDR2 YNNKEL (reference sequence). The V gene lost 0 bases and the J gene lost 6 bases, with 7 bases spanning the gap. The CDR3 contains 13 residues. CDR3 residues: CASSQDWSDTQYF. CDR3 nucleotide sequence: TGTGCCAGCAGCCAAGATTGGTCGGATACGCAGTATTTT.

This clonotype was seen a few times. The chain uses TRBV25-1 and TRBJ2-1; 11 nucleotides align to TRBD2. J was trimmed by 6 bases and V by 2 bases; bases with no gene match: 9. The CDR3 loop spans 17 amino acids. Germline values: CDR1 MGHDK, CDR2 SYGVNS. The CDR3 sequence: CASSESWASGGTNEQFF. CDR3 DNA sequence: TGTGCCAGCAGTGAAAGTTGGGCTAGCGGGGGGACCAATGAGCAGTTCTTC.

V is TRBV6-1 and J is TRBJ2-5; 7 nucleotides match TRBD2. The germline V gene has CDR1 MNHNS and CDR2 SASEGT. This CDR3 contains 14 residues. V lost 6 bases, J lost 4 bases, and 8 bases stayed unmatched. CDR3 coding DNA: TGTGCCAGCAGCCTGACTAGCTCCGGAGAGACCCAGTACTTC. Translating it yields CASSLTSSGETQYF.

The chain uses TRBV15 and TRBJ2-2; D unclear. The germline V and J ends were trimmed by 1 base and 4 bases, with 10 bases remaining between them. Germline CDR1 and CDR2: LNHNV and YYDKDF (reference sequence). The CDR3 has 15 residues. The DNA for the CDR3 is TGTGCCACCAGCAGAGGAGAGGATATCACCGGGGAGCTGTTTTTT. Protein sequence: CATSRGEDITGELFF. Combining the CDR3 with reference TRBV15 and TRBJ2-2 gives the whole variable domain DAMVIQNPRYQVTQFGKPVTLSCSQTLNHNVMYWYQQKSSQAPKLLFHYYDKDFNNEADTPDNFQSRRPNTSFCFLDIRSPGLGDTAMYLCATSRGEDITGELFFGEGSRLTVL.

CDR3 nucleotide sequence: TGTGCCACCAGCAGCCAGCGGGAGGTGGACCAGTACTTC. Its translation is CATSSQREVDQYF. The gene calls are TRBV15 and TRBJ2-5; 9 positions match TRBD2. Germline lookup yields CDR1 LNHNV and CDR2 YYDKDF (reference sequence). Trimming removed 3 bases from V and 10 bases from J; junction bases left unmatched: 6. The CDR3 contains 13 residues. The variable domain in full, with the rest retrieved from reference TRBV15 and TRBJ2-5, is DAMVIQNPRYQVTQFGKPVTLSCSQTLNHNVMYWYQQKSSQAPKLLFHYYDKDFNNEADTPDNFQSRRPNTSFCFLDIRSPGLGDTAMYLCATSSQREVDQYFGPGTRLLVL.

V is TRBV20-1 and J is TRBJ2-3; the D gene is possibly TRBD2 (5 bases). This CDR3 spans 14 amino acids. V was cut by 6 bases and J by 2 bases, with 15 bases left in between. In germline, CDR1 is DFQATT, CDR2 SNEGSKA (reference sequence). CDR3 in DNA: TGCAGTGCCAGGAGGACTGGCGCCACAGATACGCAGTATTTT. Encoded protein: CSARRTGATDTQYF.

Only a few counts were recorded for this clonotype. This sequence joins TRBV15 and TRBJ2-3, with TRBD2 identical over 16 bases. The germline V gene has CDR1 LNHNV and CDR2 YYDKDF (reference sequence). CDR3 size: 20 residues. V shed 0 bases and J 4 bases; nucleotides not matched to a gene: 10. CDR3 DNA sequence: TGTGCCACCAGCAGAGATAAGGGGACTAGCGGGAGGGGAGTCGCAGATACGCAGTATTTT. This encodes CATSRDKGTSGRGVADTQYF.

Here the CDR3 DNA reads TGTGCCAGCTCACCCCCGGCAGGGGTTAGCACAGATACGCAGTATTTT. Translated, it gives CASSPPAGVSTDTQYF. The chain employs TRBV11-2 and TRBJ2-3; perhaps TRBD1 as D (6 bases). Germline CDR1 SGHAT, CDR2 FQNNGV. The CDR3 contains 16 residues. With 8 bases removed from V and 0 bases from J, the gap between germline ends came to 18 bases.